This TCR beta chain stems from a study of cytotoxic CD8 clonotypes in ibrutinib-treated CLL. In the study overall: After a median of approximately 68 months, approximately 15 patients stayed remitted and approximately twelve progressed; responses had been partial in approximately 24 and complete in 2.

V was shortened by 0 bases and J by 10 bases, with 13 bases between the two germline ends. This CDR3 region has 13 residues. The germline V gene encodes CDR1 SGHRS and CDR2 YFSETQ. Study-level findings and limits: Ibrutinib response saw clonality rise, and progression saw it return toward baseline. Clonality (at baseline) was higher than in age-matched healthy donors and tracked circulating CD8+ T-cell counts.

Sequenced by immunoSEQ multiplex PCR; TCRdb stores in-frame clones only, minus some. The profile covers about 300,000 clones, with around 69% appearing a single time and roughly 5% taken by the ten largest. On this clone: Its antigen is not known.

The TCR sequence derives from a human donor with chronic lymphocytic leukemia. Specimen: PBMCs, collected at disease progression, from a patient treated with ibrutinib. This chain connects TRBV5-1 to TRBJ1-1, with a tentative D call TRBD1 (5 bases). As DNA, the CDR3 is TGCGCCAGCAGCTTGGCAGGGCGAAGTCGAGCTTTCTTT. This encodes CASSLAGRSRAFF.